One sample yielded the 26 T cell receptor beta chains listed below, sequenced in a study of T cells in pancreatic ductal adenocarcinoma. Using immunoSEQ multiplex PCR, the repertoire was profiled, and TCRdb retains in-frame clones only, with some absent. Of roughly 20,000 clones listed, 85% to 90% are singletons. The selected patients with pancreatic ductal adenocarcinoma had surgery but no neoadjuvant therapy. The material sequenced was PBMCs. The origin of the receptors is a human donor with pancreatic ductal adenocarcinoma.

V is TRBV6-5 and J is TRBJ2-7, with D tentatively TRBD1 (6 bases). V was trimmed by 6 bases and J by 5 bases, leaving 20 bases between them. The CDR3 is 15 amino acids. Germline V gives CDR1 MNHEY, CDR2 SVGAGI. The CDR3 region is CASSPVQGSSNEQYF. The CDR3 nucleotides are TGTGCCAGCAGCCCCGTACAGGGATCCTCGAACGAGCAGTACTTC.

The chain couples TRBV30 to TRBJ2-7; D is possibly TRBD2 (5 bases). The CDR3 consists of 12 residues. Trimming pared 3 bases from V and 5 bases from J, leaving 11 bases between. Germline V gene sequence: CDR1 GTSNPN, CDR2 SVGIG (reference sequence). The DNA of the CDR3 is TGTGCCTGGAGAACTTGGGAGAACGAGCAGTACTTC. It is translated as CAWRTWENEQYF.

The chain combines TRBV13 with TRBJ1-1; 8 nucleotides align to TRBD1. Germline V gene lookup returns CDR1 PRHDT and CDR2 FYEKMQ (reference sequence). Losses at the gene ends were 5 bases for V and 6 bases for J; bases not matched to a gene: 5. This CDR3 region has 13 residues. The CDR3 reads CASSLRTGSEAFF. CDR3 coding DNA: TGTGCCAGCAGCCTACGGACAGGGTCTGAAGCTTTCTTT.

This sequence joins TRBV7-2 and TRBJ1-5; 7 nucleotides agree with TRBD1. Germline CDR1 and CDR2: SGHTA and FQGNSA. Trimming removed 3 bases from V and 4 bases from J; junction bases left unmatched: 6. The CDR3 loop spans 15 amino acids. The DNA for the CDR3 is TGTGCCAGCAGCTTTAGAGGGGGCTGGAATCAGCCCCAGCATTTT. Residues: CASSFRGGWNQPQHF.

As DNA, the CDR3 is TGTGCCAGCAGCTTCCAACGACAGAGCTACACCTTC. Translating it yields CASSFQRQSYTF. The chain couples TRBV5-4 to TRBJ1-2, with D maybe TRBD1 (5 bases). Germline CDR1 SGHNT, CDR2 YYREEE (reference sequence). CDR3 size: 12 residues. Trimming left V 2 bases short and J 9 bases short, with 11 bases between. Drawing the rest from reference TRBV5-4 and TRBJ1-2, the complete variable domain is ETGVTQSPTHLIKTRGQQVTLRCSSQSGHNTVSWYQQALGQGPQFIFQYYREEENGRGNFPPRFSGLQFPNYSSELNVNALELDDSALYLCASSFQRQSYTFGSGTRLTVV.

The chain combines TRBV2 with TRBJ1-2; 7 bases agree with TRBD1. J lost 3 bases, V lost 6 bases, and 4 bases had no gene match. Germline values: CDR1 SNHLY, CDR2 FYNNEI. The CDR3 contains 13 residues. CDR3 sequence (DNA): TGTGCCAGCAGCACCGGGACAGACTATGGCTACACCTTC. Its translation: CASSTGTDYGYTF.

The chain carries TRBV6-6 and TRBJ2-5; D is perhaps TRBD1 (5 bases). Germline V CDR1 and CDR2: MNHNY, SVGAGI (reference sequence). CDR3 length: 14 residues. With 5 bases removed from V and 4 bases from J, the gap between germline ends came to 14 bases. CDR3 loop: CASSTDSGAETQYF. CDR3 coding DNA: TGTGCCAGCAGTACAGACAGTGGGGCAGAGACCCAGTACTTC.

V and J are TRBV29-1 and TRBJ2-1, with a tentative D call TRBD2 (6 bases). Per germline, CDR1 SQVTM and CDR2 ANQGSEA. Trimming left V 5 bases short and J 0 bases short, with 14 bases between. The CDR3 length is 15 residues. Here the CDR3 DNA reads TGCAGCGTTATTGGTAGCGGCCGCTCCTACAATGAGCAGTTCTTC. It encodes CSVIGSGRSYNEQFF.

This chain joins TRBV9 and TRBJ2-3; 7 bases are shared with TRBD1. Unmatched junction bases numbered 7, after V lost 4 bases and J lost 2 bases. Germline CDR1 reads SGDLS; CDR2 reads YYNGEE. This CDR3 is 15 amino acids long. The CDR3 DNA follows: TGTGCCAGCAGCTCAGAAGGGGGCAACACAGATACGCAGTATTTT. This codes for CASSSEGGNTDTQYF.

This clone showed up just a few times. The V and J genes are TRBV6-5 and TRBJ2-7; D might be TRBD1 (6 bases). V was clipped by 2 bases and J by 6 bases, with 11 bases between them. The CDR3 has 13 residues. CDR1 MNHEY and CDR2 SVGAGI come from the germline V gene. The DNA of the CDR3 is TGTGCCAGCAGTTACAATGACAGGACCGAGCAGTACTTC. Protein: CASSYNDRTEQYF.

The V gene is TRBV28, the J gene TRBJ2-7; 9 bases line up with TRBD1. CDR3 size: 14 residues. J gave up 4 bases and V 5 bases, and 6 bases lay outside the gene matches. Per the germline V gene, CDR1 is MDHEN and CDR2 is SYDVKM. CDR3 in amino acids: CASSLQGAGYEQYF. In DNA, the CDR3 is TGTGCCAGCAGTCTACAGGGGGCTGGGTACGAGCAGTACTTC.

V usage is TRBV7-3 and J usage is TRBJ2-3; weak D call: TRBD1 (6 bases). Germline CDR1 and CDR2: SGHTA and FQGTGA. The CDR3 runs 16 residues. Deletions cut 4 bases from V and 1 base from J, with 15 bases between. The CDR3 nucleotides are TGTGCCAGCAGCTCTCGACAGGCGATAGGCACAGATACGCAGTATTTT. Its translation is CASSSRQAIGTDTQYF.

The rearrangement links TRBV11-2 to TRBJ1-5, with TRBD1 matching over 9 bases. The CDR3 sequence is 15 residues long. Germline trimming cut 5 bases from V and 4 bases from J; bases unmatched to any gene: 6. Germline V CDR1 and CDR2: SGHAT, FQNNGV. CDR3 in DNA: TGTGCCAGCAGCCCCAGCGGGACAGGGAATCAGCCCCAGCATTTT. Amino acids: CASSPSGTGNQPQHF. Full variable domain (missing parts from reference TRBV11-2 and TRBJ1-5): EAGVAQSPRYKIIEKRQSVAFWCNPISGHATLYWYQQILGQGPKLLIQFQNNGVVDDSQLPKDRFSAERLKGVDSTLKIQPAKLEDSAVYLCASSPSGTGNQPQHFGDGTRLSIL.

The chain employs TRBV16 and TRBJ1-1; 8 nucleotides line up with TRBD1. This CDR3 spans 13 amino acids. Germline V gene lookup returns CDR1 KGHSY and CDR2 FQNENV. V was clipped by 4 bases and J by 8 bases; unmatched bases: 6. CDR3 protein: CASSPIRQGEAFF. For the CDR3, the DNA is TGTGCCAGCAGCCCGATTAGACAGGGGGAAGCTTTCTTT. Filled out from reference TRBV16 and TRBJ1-1, the complete variable domain reads GEEVAQTPKHLVRGEGQKAKLYCAPIKGHSYVFWYQQVLKNEFKFLISFQNENVFDETGMPKERFSAKCLPNSPCSLEIQATKLEDSAVYFCASSPIRQGEAFFGQGTRLTVV.

J is TRBJ2-5 and V is TRBV7-2; 10 bases match TRBD2. J was trimmed by 7 bases and V by 3 bases; bases with no gene match: 8. The CDR3 runs to 15 residues. From germline, CDR1 is SGHTA and CDR2 FQGNSA. The CDR3 reads CASSLASGGVGTQYF. DNA of the CDR3: TGTGCCAGCAGCTTGGCTAGCGGGGGAGTAGGGACCCAGTACTTC. The full variable domain, rest sourced from reference TRBV7-2 and TRBJ2-5, is GAGVSQSPSNKVTEKGKDVELRCDPISGHTALYWYRQSLGQGLEFLIYFQGNSAPDKSGLPSDRFSAERTGGSVSTLTIQRTQQEDSAVYLCASSLASGGVGTQYFGPGTRLLVL.

The chain uses TRBV7-3 and TRBJ1-1, with a weak D call TRBD1 (5 bases). This CDR3 is built from 15 residues. V was shortened by 1 base and J by 0 bases, with 9 bases between the two germline ends. Germline CDR1 SGHTA, CDR2 FQGTGA. In DNA form, the CDR3 reads TGTGCCAGCAGCTTAAACCCGACAGTGAACACTGAAGCTTTCTTT. It is translated as CASSLNPTVNTEAFF.

The chain recombines TRBV2 with TRBJ1-1, with TRBD1 identical over 9 bases. The CDR3 spans 14 residues. Trimming removed 6 bases from V and 6 bases from J; junction bases left unmatched: 8. CDR1 SNHLY and CDR2 FYNNEI come from the germline V gene. The CDR3 nucleotides read TGTGCCAGCAGGAGGACAGGGGAAATATCTGAAGCTTTCTTT. Translated: CASRRTGEISEAFF.

This clone was seen just once. The chain joins TRBV28 to TRBJ2-7; perhaps TRBD2 as D (7 bases). V lost 6 bases to trimming and J lost 3 bases, with 21 bases between them. Germline lookup yields CDR1 MDHEN and CDR2 SYDVKM. The CDR3 has 16 amino acids. Here the CDR3 reads CASSSRKGRGNYEQYF. As DNA, the CDR3 is TGTGCCAGCAGCTCCAGGAAGGGGAGGGGGAACTACGAGCAGTACTTC.

This chain joins TRBV7-2 and TRBJ2-1; D perhaps matches TRBD1 (5 bases). V gave up 4 bases and J gave up 0 bases, with 10 bases separating them. The CDR3 length is 15 residues. Per germline, CDR1 SGHTA and CDR2 FQGNSA. Written as DNA, the CDR3 is TGTGCCAGCAGCTCGGACATCAGCTCCTACAATGAGCAGTTCTTC. The encoded protein is CASSSDISSYNEQFF.

V is TRBV5-8 and J is TRBJ2-6; possible D gene TRBD1, 6 bases. There are 18 residues in the CDR3. CDR1 and CDR2 from the germline V gene are SGHTS and YDEGEE. V was shortened by 1 base and J by 0 bases, with 14 bases between the two germline ends. The CDR3 DNA reads TGTGCCAGCAGCTTGAGTTCGGGACAACTCTCTGGGGCCAACGTCCTGACTTTC. Translating gives CASSLSSGQLSGANVLTF.

This chain connects TRBV6-4 to TRBJ2-7; 8 nucleotides agree with TRBD1. The CDR3 extends over 22 amino acids. CDR1 MRHNA and CDR2 SNTAGT come from the germline V gene. With 0 bases clipped from V and 4 bases from J, the junction kept 26 bases outside the gene matches. CDR3 in DNA: TGTGCCAGCAGTGACTCGAATCCCCCGGGACAGGTAAAATTTCCTAAATGGTACGAGCAGTACTTC. It yields the protein CASSDSNPPGQVKFPKWYEQYF.

The V gene is TRBV4-2, the J gene TRBJ2-1; 11 bases fit TRBD2. This CDR3 has 16 residues. Looked up from germline, CDR1 is LGHNA and CDR2 is YNFKEQ. The V segment lost 0 bases and the J segment 3 bases; nucleotides outside the gene matches: 1. CDR3 loop: CASSQEGTSGYNEQFF. For the CDR3, the DNA is TGTGCCAGCAGCCAAGAGGGGACTAGCGGCTACAATGAGCAGTTCTTC.

This clone was seen once. The chain carries TRBV15 and TRBJ2-5; D is undetermined. The ends were cut back, 0 bases at V and 3 bases at J, with 8 bases in the middle. The CDR3 is 14 amino acids. Germline assignment: CDR1 LNHNV and CDR2 YYDKDF (reference sequence). The CDR3 bases are TGTGCCACCAGCAGAGATCCGGGTGAAGAGACCCAGTACTTC. Protein: CATSRDPGEETQYF.

The chain uses TRBV7-2 and TRBJ2-7, with D perhaps matching TRBD1 (5 bases). V gave up 5 bases and J gave up 1 base, with 9 bases separating them. From germline, CDR1 is SGHTA and CDR2 FQGNSA. This CDR3 is 13 amino acids long. The CDR3 protein is CASSVDRSYEQYF. The CDR3 bases are TGTGCCAGCAGCGTTGACAGATCCTACGAGCAGTACTTC.

The V and J genes are TRBV28 and TRBJ1-2, with D unclear. Per germline, CDR1 MDHEN and CDR2 SYDVKM. The CDR3 extends over 14 amino acids. Trimming removed 6 bases at V and 8 bases at J, with 19 bases between. The CDR3 bases are TGTGCCAGCAGCGAATTAGACATCTCGGGAGGCTACACCTTC. The encoded protein is CASSELDISGGYTF.

V usage is TRBV2 and J usage is TRBJ2-3; 10 nucleotides match TRBD2. This CDR3 contains 16 residues. With 7 bases clipped from V and 2 bases from J, the junction kept 9 bases outside the gene matches. The germline gives CDR1 SNHLY, CDR2 FYNNEI. The CDR3 spells CASTSRTSGFTDTQYF. The CDR3 DNA is TGTGCCAGCACATCCCGGACTAGCGGTTTCACAGATACGCAGTATTTT.